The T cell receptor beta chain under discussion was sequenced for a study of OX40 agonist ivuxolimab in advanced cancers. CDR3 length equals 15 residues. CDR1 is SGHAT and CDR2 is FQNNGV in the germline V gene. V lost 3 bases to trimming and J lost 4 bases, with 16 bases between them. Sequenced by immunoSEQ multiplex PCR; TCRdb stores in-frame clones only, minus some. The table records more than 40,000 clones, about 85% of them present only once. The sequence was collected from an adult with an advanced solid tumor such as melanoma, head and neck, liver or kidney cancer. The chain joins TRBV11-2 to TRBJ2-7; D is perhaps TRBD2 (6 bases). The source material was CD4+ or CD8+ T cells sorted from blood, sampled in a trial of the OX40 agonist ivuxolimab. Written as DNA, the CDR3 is TGTGCCAGCAGCTTGGGGTTAGCGGAGGGTTACGAGCAGTACTTC. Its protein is CASSLGLAEGYEQYF.